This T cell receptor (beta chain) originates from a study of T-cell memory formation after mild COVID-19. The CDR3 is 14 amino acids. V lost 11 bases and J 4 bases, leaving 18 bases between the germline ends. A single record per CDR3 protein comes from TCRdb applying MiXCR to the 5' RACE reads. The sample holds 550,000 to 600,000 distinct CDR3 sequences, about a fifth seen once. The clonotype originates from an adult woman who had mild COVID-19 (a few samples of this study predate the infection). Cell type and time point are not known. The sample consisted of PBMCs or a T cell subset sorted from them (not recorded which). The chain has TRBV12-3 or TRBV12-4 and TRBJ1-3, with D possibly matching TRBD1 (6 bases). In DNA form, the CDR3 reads TGTGCCGGCGCTTGGGCAGGGGCAGGAAACACCATATATTTT. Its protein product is CAGAWAGAGNTIYF.